The 25 T cell receptor beta chains given below trace back to one sample, sequenced in a study of T cells in Graves' hyperthyroidism and ophthalmopathy. It was RNA transcripts that yielded the amplified TCR beta CDR3 regions. First-round RT-PCR of the TCR CDR3 relied on the HTBI primer set. One entry per CDR3 protein results from TCRdb running MiXCR on the multiplex PCR reads. The sample records about 640,000 distinct CDR3 sequences, around 20% being singletons. Sequenced sample: blood. Every receptor here comes from a man in his thirties or forties with Graves' ophthalmopathy.

The chain recombines TRBV6-1 with TRBJ2-1, with 12 bases that match TRBD2. J lost 12 bases, V lost 6 bases, and 6 bases had no gene match. The V gene's germline CDR1 is MNHNS and CDR2 SASEGT. The CDR3 extends over 13 amino acids. CDR3: CASRTSGSVGQFF. The CDR3 nucleotides read TGTGCCAGCAGGACTAGCGGGAGCGTGGGGCAGTTCTTC.

In this sample, this clonotype turned up many times. CDR3: CASSEAHGGARQPQHF. DNA of the CDR3: TGTGCCAGCAGTGAAGCGCACGGAGGCGCTAGGCAGCCCCAGCATTTT. The chain combines TRBV2 with TRBJ1-5, with D uncertain. The CDR3 is 16 residues long. Per germline, CDR1 SNHLY and CDR2 FYNNEI. V was cut by 0 bases and J by 7 bases, with 16 bases left in between.

The chain recombines TRBV6-1 with TRBJ2-3, with TRBD1 as a possible D gene (5 bases). Per the germline V gene, CDR1 is MNHNS and CDR2 is SASEGT. The germline V and J ends were trimmed by 8 bases and 4 bases, with 13 bases remaining between them. The length of the CDR3 is 13 residues. The chain's CDR3 is CASRAGNPDTQYF. The DNA for the CDR3 is TGTGCCAGCCGGGCAGGGAACCCAGATACGCAGTATTTT.

This clonotype showed up just a few times. This chain joins TRBV18 and TRBJ2-1; the D is unclear. Looked up from germline, CDR1 is KGHSH and CDR2 is LQKENI. The CDR3 loop spans 14 amino acids. The V gene lost 6 bases and the J gene lost 6 bases, with 15 bases spanning the gap. Here the CDR3 reads CASSPDLRSNEQFF. CDR3 nucleotide sequence: TGTGCCAGCTCCCCAGACCTCCGGAGCAATGAGCAGTTCTTC.

Concerning this clonotype itself: This could be a read error, since a much larger clone is one nucleotide away. The V call is TRBV28, the J call TRBJ2-3; a weak D match, TRBD2 (5 bases). The V gene's germline CDR1 is MDHEN and CDR2 SYDVKM. The CDR3 is 10 amino acids. V was clipped by 9 bases and J by 4 bases, with 5 bases between them. CDR3 DNA: TGTGCCAGTAGCGCAGATACGCAGTATTTT. As protein: CASSADTQYF.

This sequence joins TRBV30 and TRBJ1-3, with D unclear. V was trimmed by 2 bases and J by 2 bases, leaving 7 bases between them. The CDR3 extends over 13 amino acids. Germline V gene data show CDR1 as GTSNPN and CDR2 as SVGIG (reference sequence). CDR3 in DNA: TGTGCCTGGAGTCTCGCCCCTGGAAACACCATATATTTT. Protein product: CAWSLAPGNTIYF.

This clonotype appeared a few times. V is TRBV6-2 or TRBV6-3 and J is TRBJ2-3, with D hard to call. Trimming pared 1 base from V and 5 bases from J, leaving 13 bases between. Germline CDR1 is MNHEY and CDR2 is SVGEGT. The CDR3 extends over 15 amino acids. DNA of the CDR3: TGTGCCAGCAGTTACTTTCAGGTGATCGGAGATACGCAGTATTTT. Amino acid sequence: CASSYFQVIGDTQYF.

Remarks on this clonotype: At one boundary the junction diverges from the germline segment, which might be a read error. This rearrangement joins TRBV11-3 to TRBJ1-1; perhaps TRBD1 as D (6 bases). This CDR3 is 13 amino acids long. In germline, CDR1 is SGHNT, CDR2 YENEEA. The DNA for the CDR3 is TGTGCCGGCAGCTTAGGAAGGGACACTGAAGCTTTATTT. Encoded protein: CAGSLGRDTEALF.

This clonotype was seen a few times. V and J are TRBV20-1 and TRBJ2-7; the D gene is possibly TRBD2 (6 bases). CDR1 and CDR2 from the germline V gene are DFQATT and SNEGSKA (reference sequence). Deletions cut 0 bases from V and 2 bases from J, with 17 bases between. CDR3 length: 16 amino acids. Here the CDR3 reads CSARDLDGRYPYEQYF. The CDR3 nucleotides are TGCAGTGCTAGAGATTTGGACGGGAGATACCCCTACGAGCAGTACTTC.

The table lists this clonotype with a few counts. The rearrangement joins TRBV7-3 to TRBJ1-1, with no clear D. Trimming cost V 0 bases and J 8 bases, with 16 bases left between them. The V gene's germline CDR1 is SGHTA and CDR2 FQGTGA. The CDR3 loop spans 15 amino acids. The CDR3 nucleotides read TGTGCCAGCAGCTTAACGTCTGTTAGGCCCTGGGAAGCTTTCTTT. As protein: CASSLTSVRPWEAFF.

This clonotype was seen ten or more times. The V call is TRBV28, the J call TRBJ1-5; weak D call: TRBD1 (5 bases). Germline V gene sequence: CDR1 MDHEN, CDR2 SYDVKM. This CDR3 is 17 amino acids long. The V end lost 3 bases, the J end lost 0 bases, and 15 bases lay between the germline ends. The CDR3 spells CASSFAAGLYSNQPQHF. DNA of the CDR3: TGTGCCAGCAGTTTTGCGGCGGGACTCTATAGCAATCAGCCCCAGCATTTT.

This clonotype was seen a handful of times. The chain couples TRBV5-1 to TRBJ2-7; 9 bases fit TRBD1. Trimming took 4 bases from V and 6 from J; bases not matched to a gene: 8. Germline loops: CDR1 SGHRS, CDR2 YFSETQ. The CDR3 contains 14 residues. The CDR3, as DNA: TGCGCCAGCAGCCAAGGACAGGGGATCTCCGAGCAGTACTTC. Protein: CASSQGQGISEQYF.

The chain links TRBV13 to TRBJ2-4; 9 bases align to TRBD2. CDR1 is PRHDT and CDR2 is FYEKMQ in the germline V gene (reference sequence). V gave up 7 bases and J gave up 8 bases; unmatched junction bases: 9. The CDR3 length is 14 residues. CDR3 in amino acids: CASTLSGSMDIQYF. As DNA, the CDR3 is TGTGCCAGCACTCTTAGCGGGAGTATGGACATTCAGTACTTC. The whole variable domain, filled in from reference TRBV13 and TRBJ2-4, reads AAGVIQSPRHLIKEKRETATLKCYPIPRHDTVYWYQQGPGQDPQFLISFYEKMQSDKGSIPDRFSAQQFSDYHSELNMSSLELGDSALYFCASTLSGSMDIQYFGAGTRLSVL.

V and J are TRBV5-1 and TRBJ2-2, with a possible D match to TRBD1 (6 bases). The CDR3 totals 16 residues. Germline assignment: CDR1 SGHRS and CDR2 YFSETQ. Trimming cost V 7 bases and J 3 bases, with 19 bases left between them. CDR3 sequence (DNA): TGCGCCAGCCAGGTTCCGGGCCAGGGGTACACCGGGGAGCTGTTTTTT. Protein: CASQVPGQGYTGELFF.

This clonotype was seen more than once but under ten times. The J gene is TRBJ1-1, the V gene TRBV28; 9 bases map to TRBD1. Germline CDR1 is MDHEN and CDR2 is SYDVKM. V lost 5 bases, J lost 5 bases, and 6 bases stayed unmatched. The CDR3 consists of 14 residues. This chain's CDR3 is CASSHFDRGTEAFF. In DNA form, the CDR3 reads TGTGCCAGCAGTCACTTCGACAGGGGGACTGAAGCTTTCTTT. Combining the CDR3 with reference TRBV28 and TRBJ1-1 gives the whole variable domain DVKVTQSSRYLVKRTGEKVFLECVQDMDHENMFWYRQDPGLGLRLIYFSYDVKMKEKGDIPEGYSVSREKKERFSLILESASTNQTSMYLCASSHFDRGTEAFFGQGTRLTVV.

This clonotype has at least ten counts. V is TRBV28 and J is TRBJ2-3, with D tentatively TRBD1 or TRBD2 (5 bases each). CDR1 MDHEN and CDR2 SYDVKM come from the germline V gene. The CDR3 covers 14 residues. V was cut by 10 bases and J by 3 bases, with 17 bases left in between. CDR3: CAMPSVGETDTQYF. The DNA of the CDR3 is TGTGCCATGCCCTCGGTGGGGGAGACAGATACGCAGTATTTT.

The sample holds many counts of this clonotype. The J gene is TRBJ1-2, the V gene TRBV12-3 or TRBV12-4, with D unresolved. This CDR3 comprises 13 residues. Trimming shortened V by 2 bases and J by 4 bases, and 8 bases separated the two germline ends. CDR3 in amino acids: CASSLQDSYGYTF. As DNA, the CDR3 is TGTGCCAGCAGTTTACAGGATAGCTATGGCTACACCTTC.

With regard to this clonotype: This may arise from a read error, as a much more abundant clone is one base away. The gene calls are TRBV3-1 and TRBJ1-1, with 7 bases identical to TRBD1. Germline lookup yields CDR1 LGHDT and CDR2 YNNKEL (reference sequence). This CDR3 comprises 16 residues. DNA for the CDR3: TGTGCCGGCAGCCACACTGAGGGGGCTGGGTACACTGAAGCTTTCTTT. Translated: CAGSHTEGAGYTEAFF.

This clonotype was counted ten times or more. The J gene is TRBJ1-2, the V gene TRBV12-3 or TRBV12-4; 9 bases are a match to TRBD1. Trimming cost V 0 bases and J 0 bases; bases outside gene matches: 5. CDR3 length equals 17 residues. The CDR3 spells CASSLAGTGKTNYGYTF. DNA of the CDR3: TGTGCCAGCAGTTTAGCCGGGACAGGGAAAACTAACTATGGCTACACCTTC.

V is TRBV24-1 and J is TRBJ2-3; D remains ambiguous. Trimming took off 4 bases at V and 8 bases at J, with 15 bases between the two ends. CDR1 is KGHDR and CDR2 is SFDVKD in the germline V gene. This CDR3 comprises 14 residues. CDR3 sequence reads: CATSDSGAPGTQYF. CDR3 DNA sequence: TGTGCCACCAGTGACTCAGGTGCCCCGGGTACGCAGTATTTT.

V gene TRBV6-5 combines with J gene TRBJ1-2, with D unclear. V lost 0 bases and J lost 5, with 7 bases in between. Germline CDR1 and CDR2: MNHEY and SVGAGI. The CDR3 extends over 13 amino acids. CDR3 in DNA: TGTGCCAGCAGTTACTCGGGCAGTTATGGCTACACCTTC. Amino acid sequence: CASSYSGSYGYTF.

The chain couples TRBV6-1 to TRBJ2-7; D tentatively fits TRBD1 or TRBD2 (5 bases each). Germline values: CDR1 MNHNS, CDR2 SASEGT. There are 12 residues in the CDR3. Trimming left V 7 bases short and J 7 bases short, with 14 bases between. CDR3: CASTGAPLEQYF. The CDR3 DNA follows: TGTGCCAGCACCGGGGCCCCTCTGGAGCAGTACTTC.

This clonotype showed up many times. In nucleotides, the CDR3 is TGTGCCAGCAGTTTCGGGGGACCCCGGCGGATGGGCAATCAGCCCCAGCATTTT. Translated, it gives CASSFGGPRRMGNQPQHF. The chain carries TRBV28 and TRBJ1-5; the D gene is possibly TRBD1 (5 bases). The CDR3 extends over 18 amino acids. V was shortened by 3 bases and J by 2 bases, with 20 bases between the two germline ends. Per germline, CDR1 MDHEN and CDR2 SYDVKM.

V gene TRBV7-2 combines with J gene TRBJ2-7; D is unclear. CDR3 length: 14 residues. CDR1 SGHTA and CDR2 FQGNSA come from the germline V gene. V lost 1 base, J lost 2 bases, and 9 bases lay in between. CDR3 sequence: CASSLVWGTYEQYF. CDR3 nucleotides: TGTGCCAGCAGCTTAGTTTGGGGAACCTACGAGCAGTACTTC.

J is TRBJ2-3 and V is TRBV18; D perhaps matches TRBD1 (5 bases). The CDR3 is 13 amino acids. CDR1 and CDR2 from the germline V gene are KGHSH and LQKENI. Between the trimmed V and J ends, which lost 5 bases and 4 bases, there was a span of 10 bases. The CDR3 sequence: CASSGATADTQYF. As DNA, the CDR3 is TGTGCCAGCTCAGGGGCAACAGCAGATACGCAGTATTTT. Complete variable domain (other parts from reference TRBV18 and TRBJ2-3): NAGVMQNPRHLVRRRGQEARLRCSPMKGHSHVYWYRQLPEEGLKFMVYLQKENIIDESGMPKERFSAEFPKEGPSILRIQQVVRGDSAAYFCASSGATADTQYFGPGTRLTVL.